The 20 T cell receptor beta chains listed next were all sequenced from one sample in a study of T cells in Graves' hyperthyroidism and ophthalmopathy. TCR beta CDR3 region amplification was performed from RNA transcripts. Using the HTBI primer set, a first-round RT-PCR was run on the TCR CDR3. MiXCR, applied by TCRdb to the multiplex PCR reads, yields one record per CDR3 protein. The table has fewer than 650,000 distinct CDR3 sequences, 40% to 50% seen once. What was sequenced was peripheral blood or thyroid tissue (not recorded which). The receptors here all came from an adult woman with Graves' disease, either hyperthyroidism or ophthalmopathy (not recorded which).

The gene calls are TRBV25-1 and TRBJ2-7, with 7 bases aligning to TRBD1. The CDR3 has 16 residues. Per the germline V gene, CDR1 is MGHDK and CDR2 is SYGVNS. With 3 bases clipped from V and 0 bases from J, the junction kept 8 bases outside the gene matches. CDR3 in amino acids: CASSDSTGRYSYEQYF. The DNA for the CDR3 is TGTGCCAGCAGTGACTCGACAGGGCGTTACTCCTACGAGCAGTACTTC.

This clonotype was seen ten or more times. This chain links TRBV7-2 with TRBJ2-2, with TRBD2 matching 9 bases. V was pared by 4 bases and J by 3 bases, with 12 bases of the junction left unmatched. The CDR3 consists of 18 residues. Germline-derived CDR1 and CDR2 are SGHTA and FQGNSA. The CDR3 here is CASSYMPLSGRYTGELFF. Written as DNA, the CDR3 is TGTGCCAGCAGCTATATGCCCCTCAGCGGGAGGTACACCGGGGAGCTGTTTTTT.

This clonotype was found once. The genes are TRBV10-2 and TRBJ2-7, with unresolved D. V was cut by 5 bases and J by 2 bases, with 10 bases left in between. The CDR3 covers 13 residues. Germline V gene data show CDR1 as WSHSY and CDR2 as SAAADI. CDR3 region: CASSYGRAYEQYF. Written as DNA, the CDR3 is TGCGCCAGCAGTTATGGGCGTGCCTACGAGCAGTACTTC.

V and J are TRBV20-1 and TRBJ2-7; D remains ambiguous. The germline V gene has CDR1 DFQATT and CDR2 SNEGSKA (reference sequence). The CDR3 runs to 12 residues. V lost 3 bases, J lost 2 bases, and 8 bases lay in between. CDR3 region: CSARADPYEQYF. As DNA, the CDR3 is TGCAGTGCTAGGGCCGACCCCTACGAGCAGTACTTC.

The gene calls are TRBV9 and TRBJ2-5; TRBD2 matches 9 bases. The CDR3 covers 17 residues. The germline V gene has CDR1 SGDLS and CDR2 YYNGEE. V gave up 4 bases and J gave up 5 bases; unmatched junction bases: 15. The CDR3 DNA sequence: TGTGCCAGCAGCCCTACGGTAGGCGGGAGGGGGGGGGAGACCCAGTACTTC. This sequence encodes CASSPTVGGRGGETQYF.

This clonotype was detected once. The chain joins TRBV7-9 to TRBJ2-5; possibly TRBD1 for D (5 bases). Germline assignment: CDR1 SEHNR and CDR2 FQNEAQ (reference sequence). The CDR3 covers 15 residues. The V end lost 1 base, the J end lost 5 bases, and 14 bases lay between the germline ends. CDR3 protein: CASSLEGAAYETQYF. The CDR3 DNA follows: TGTGCCAGCAGCTTAGAAGGGGCGGCCTACGAGACCCAGTACTTC.

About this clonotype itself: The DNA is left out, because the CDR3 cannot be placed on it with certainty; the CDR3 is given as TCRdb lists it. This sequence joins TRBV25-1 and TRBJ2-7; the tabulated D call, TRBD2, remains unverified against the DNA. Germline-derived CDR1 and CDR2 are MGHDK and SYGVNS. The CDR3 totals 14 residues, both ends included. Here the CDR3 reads CACSASGRPYEQYF.

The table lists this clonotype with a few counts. CDR3 DNA sequence: TGCAGTGTCGAGGAGCAGTACTTC. Its translation is CSVEEQYF. V gene TRBV20-1 combines with J gene TRBJ2-7, with D unclear. Germline loops: CDR1 DFQATT, CDR2 SNEGSKA (reference sequence). This CDR3 has 8 residues. V gave up 7 bases and J gave up 7 bases, with 5 bases separating them.

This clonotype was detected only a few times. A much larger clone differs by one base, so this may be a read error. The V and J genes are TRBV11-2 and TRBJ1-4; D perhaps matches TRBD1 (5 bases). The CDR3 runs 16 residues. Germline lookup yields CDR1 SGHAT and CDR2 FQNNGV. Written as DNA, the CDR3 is TGTGCCAGCCGACTGAGTATGAGGGGTACGGTTGAAATACTGTTTTTT. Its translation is CASRLSMRGTVEILFF.

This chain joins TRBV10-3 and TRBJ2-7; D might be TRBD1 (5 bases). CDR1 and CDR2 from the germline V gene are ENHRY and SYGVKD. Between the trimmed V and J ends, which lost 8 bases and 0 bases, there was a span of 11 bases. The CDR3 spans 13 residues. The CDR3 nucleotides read TGTGCCATCCGCAGGGAAGTCTCCTACGAGCAGTACTTC. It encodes CAIRREVSYEQYF.

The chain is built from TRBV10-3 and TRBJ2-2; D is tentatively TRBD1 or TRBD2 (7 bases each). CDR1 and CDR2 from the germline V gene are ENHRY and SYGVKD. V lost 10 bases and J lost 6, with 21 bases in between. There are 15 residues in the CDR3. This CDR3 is CATRGDYEKAGELFF. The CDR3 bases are TGTGCCACCAGGGGGGACTACGAGAAGGCCGGGGAGCTGTTTTTT.

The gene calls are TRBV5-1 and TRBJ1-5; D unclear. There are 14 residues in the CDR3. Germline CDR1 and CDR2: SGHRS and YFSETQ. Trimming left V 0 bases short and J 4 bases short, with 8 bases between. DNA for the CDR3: TGCGCCAGCAGCTTGGGGGCTCCGAATCAGCCCCAGCATTTT. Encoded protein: CASSLGAPNQPQHF.

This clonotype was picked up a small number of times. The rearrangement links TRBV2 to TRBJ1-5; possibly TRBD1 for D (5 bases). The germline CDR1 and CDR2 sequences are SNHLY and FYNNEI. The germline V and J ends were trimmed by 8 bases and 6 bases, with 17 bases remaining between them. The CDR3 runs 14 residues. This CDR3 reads CASVKEEGSQPQHF. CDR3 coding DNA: TGTGCCAGCGTGAAGGAGGAGGGGAGTCAGCCCCAGCATTTT.

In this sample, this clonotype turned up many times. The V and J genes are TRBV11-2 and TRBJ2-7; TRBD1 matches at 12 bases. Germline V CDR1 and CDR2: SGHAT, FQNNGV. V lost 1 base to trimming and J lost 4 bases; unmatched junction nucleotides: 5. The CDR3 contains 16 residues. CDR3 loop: CASSLGGTGGGYEQYF. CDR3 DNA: TGTGCCAGCAGCTTAGGTGGGACAGGGGGCGGGTACGAGCAGTACTTC.

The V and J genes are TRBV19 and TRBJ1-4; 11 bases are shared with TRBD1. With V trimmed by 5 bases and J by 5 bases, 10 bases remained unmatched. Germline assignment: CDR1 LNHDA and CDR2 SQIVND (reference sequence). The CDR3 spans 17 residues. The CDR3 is CASSPWDRGVENEKLFF. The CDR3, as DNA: TGTGCCAGTAGTCCCTGGGACAGGGGGGTTGAGAATGAAAAACTGTTTTTT.

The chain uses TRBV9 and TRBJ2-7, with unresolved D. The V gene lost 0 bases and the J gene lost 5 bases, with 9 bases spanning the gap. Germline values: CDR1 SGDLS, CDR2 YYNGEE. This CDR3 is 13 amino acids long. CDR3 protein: CASSVAQTHEQYF. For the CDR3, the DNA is TGTGCCAGCAGCGTAGCCCAGACCCACGAGCAGTACTTC.

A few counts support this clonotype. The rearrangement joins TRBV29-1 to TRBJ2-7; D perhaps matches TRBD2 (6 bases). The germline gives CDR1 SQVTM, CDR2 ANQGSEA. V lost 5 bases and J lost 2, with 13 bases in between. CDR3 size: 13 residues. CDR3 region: CSVLRLGTYEQYF. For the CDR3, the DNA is TGCAGCGTTCTCAGACTAGGCACCTACGAGCAGTACTTC.

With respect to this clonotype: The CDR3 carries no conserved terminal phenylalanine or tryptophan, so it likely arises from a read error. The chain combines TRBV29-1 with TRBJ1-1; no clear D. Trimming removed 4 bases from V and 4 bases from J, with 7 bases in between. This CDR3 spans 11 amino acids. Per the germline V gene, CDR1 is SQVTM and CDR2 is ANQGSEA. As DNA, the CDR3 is TGCAGCGTTGTTACCAGCACTGAAGCTTTCTCT. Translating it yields CSVVTSTEAFS.

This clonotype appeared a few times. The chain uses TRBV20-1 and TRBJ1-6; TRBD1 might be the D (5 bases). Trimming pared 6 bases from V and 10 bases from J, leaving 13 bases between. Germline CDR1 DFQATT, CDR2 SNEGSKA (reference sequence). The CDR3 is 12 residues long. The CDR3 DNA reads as TGCAGTGCGAGGGACTTCGGATCACCCCTCCACTTT. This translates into CSARDFGSPLHF.

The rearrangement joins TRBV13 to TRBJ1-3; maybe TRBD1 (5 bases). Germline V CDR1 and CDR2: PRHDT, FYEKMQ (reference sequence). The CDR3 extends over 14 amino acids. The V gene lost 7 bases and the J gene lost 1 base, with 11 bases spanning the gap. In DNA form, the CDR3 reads TGTGCCAGCAACCACCAGGGTTCTGGAAACACCATATATTTT. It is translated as CASNHQGSGNTIYF.